The 13 T cell receptor beta chains below come from one sample, sequenced in a study of early T cells in non-severe SARS-CoV-2 infection. Each CDR3 protein is one row after TCRdb ran MiXCR on the 5' RACE reads. The sample records some 97,000 distinct CDR3 sequences, 8% to 13% being singletons. The starting material was whole blood, obtained at baseline. The receptors here all came from an adult who was a healthcare worker with PCR-confirmed SARS-CoV-2 infection or an uninfected control (not recorded which).

This clonotype appeared a few times. The chain carries TRBV24-1 and TRBJ2-3; 8 bases are a match to TRBD1. CDR3 length: 16 amino acids. Germline CDR1 and CDR2: KGHDR and SFDVKD. V gave up 1 base and J gave up 1 base; unmatched junction bases: 3. CDR3 loop: CATSDLGGQGTDTQYF. The DNA of the CDR3 is TGTGCCACCAGTGATTTAGGGGGACAGGGCACAGATACGCAGTATTTT.

This clonotype was counted at least ten times. The chain joins TRBV11-1 to TRBJ2-7, with TRBD1 as a possible D gene (6 bases). Germline-derived CDR1 and CDR2 are SGHAT and FQDESV (reference sequence). The CDR3 is 12 amino acids. V shed 4 bases and J shed 2 bases, with 6 bases lying between them. The CDR3 DNA sequence: TGTGCCAGCAGCTGGGGGCCCTACGAGCAGTACTTC. It encodes CASSWGPYEQYF.

The rearrangement joins TRBV20-1 to TRBJ2-1, with 12 bases aligning to TRBD1. The ends lost 2 bases at V and 9 bases at J; junction bases unmatched: 8. The CDR3 is made up of 15 amino acids. In germline, CDR1 is DFQATT, CDR2 SNEGSKA (reference sequence). For the CDR3, the DNA is TGCAGTGCTAGAAGCCGGGACAGGGGGCAGGGTGAGCAGTTCTTC. Translated: CSARSRDRGQGEQFF.

This clonotype has at least ten counts. The V call is TRBV29-1, the J call TRBJ2-7; 9 bases match TRBD2. The ends lost 7 bases at V and 6 bases at J; junction bases unmatched: 7. This CDR3 contains 12 residues. Per germline, CDR1 SQVTM and CDR2 ANQGSEA. The CDR3 is CSALRGGGEQYF. The CDR3 DNA reads as TGCAGCGCCTTGCGGGGGGGCGGCGAGCAGTACTTC.

This chain links TRBV2 with TRBJ1-5; no firm D call. The length of the CDR3 is 13 residues. Germline values: CDR1 SNHLY, CDR2 FYNNEI. The V and J ends lost 6 bases and 0 bases respectively, with 6 bases between them. For the CDR3, the DNA is TGTGCCAGCAGCATGTATAGCAATCAGCCCCAGCATTTT. Translation gives CASSMYSNQPQHF.

The table lists this clonotype with a few counts. V gene TRBV5-6 combines with J gene TRBJ2-3; no definite D call. Germline V lookup: CDR1 SGHDT, CDR2 YYEEEE. The CDR3 runs 16 residues. The V end lost 2 bases, the J end lost 1 base, and 14 bases lay between the germline ends. DNA for the CDR3: TGTGCCAGCAGCTTTTTAGGCGTCATGGGCACAGATACGCAGTATTTT. This gives the protein CASSFLGVMGTDTQYF.

V usage is TRBV7-9 and J usage is TRBJ1-5, with a tentative D call TRBD1 (6 bases). V lost 5 bases, J lost 2 bases, and 13 bases lay in between. Germline CDR1 and CDR2: SEHNR and FQNEAQ (reference sequence). This CDR3 region has 15 residues. The CDR3 DNA is TGTGCCAGCAGCCCTACAGGGTTAGGCAATCAGCCCCAGCATTTT. Translated: CASSPTGLGNQPQHF.

The table lists this clonotype with a few counts. The chain employs TRBV24-1 and TRBJ1-1; D gene unclear. Germline CDR1 is KGHDR and CDR2 is SFDVKD. The CDR3 covers 13 residues. Trimming took off 7 bases at V and 1 base at J, with 9 bases between the two ends. CDR3 residues: CATRQSANTEAFF. In DNA, the CDR3 is TGTGCCACCAGACAGTCGGCGAACACTGAAGCTTTCTTT.

This clonotype occurred a few times. The chain joins TRBV5-1 to TRBJ2-1; TRBD2 aligns across 11 bases. Germline V CDR1 and CDR2: SGHRS, YFSETQ. The CDR3 has 16 amino acids. V gave up 3 bases and J gave up 6 bases; unmatched junction bases: 8. The CDR3 coding sequence is TGCGCCAGCAGCTCAGCTAGCGGGGGGTTAGCCAATGAGCAGTTCTTC. This encodes CASSSASGGLANEQFF. Based on the CDR3 plus reference TRBV5-1 and TRBJ2-1, the full variable domain is KAGVTQTPRYLIKTRGQQVTLSCSPISGHRSVSWYQQTPGQGLQFLFEYFSETQRNKGNFPGRFSGRQFSNSRSEMNVSTLELGDSALYLCASSSASGGLANEQFFGPGTRLTVL.

This clonotype was observed at least ten times. V usage is TRBV29-1 and J usage is TRBJ2-5; D perhaps matches TRBD1 (6 bases). V shed 8 bases and J shed 2 bases, with 18 bases lying between them. The CDR3 totals 14 residues. Germline V lookup: CDR1 SQVTM, CDR2 ANQGSEA. DNA of the CDR3: TGCAGCACGGCCGGGACAAACATACAAGAGACCCAGTACTTC. Its translation is CSTAGTNIQETQYF.

This clonotype has more than one count but fewer than ten. The V call is TRBV27, the J call TRBJ1-1; D unresolved. The CDR3 consists of 13 residues. Germline V gene data show CDR1 as MNHEY and CDR2 as SMNVEV (reference sequence). V dropped 5 bases and J dropped 3 bases, with 10 bases sitting between them. The CDR3 coding sequence is TGTGCCAGCAGTCTACCAGGCGACACTGAAGCTTTCTTT. Translated, it gives CASSLPGDTEAFF.

This clonotype appeared a few times. J is TRBJ2-7 and V is TRBV5-1; D may correspond to TRBD1 or TRBD2 (5 bases each). Trimming took off 0 bases at V and 5 bases at J, with 12 bases between the two ends. The CDR3 covers 14 residues. Per the germline V gene, CDR1 is SGHRS and CDR2 is YFSETQ. Written as DNA, the CDR3 is TGCGCCAGCAGCTTGGGTGGGACGCGAAACGAGCAGTACTTC. It is translated as CASSLGGTRNEQYF.

The gene calls are TRBV2 and TRBJ1-5; D remains unclear. CDR3 length: 13 amino acids. The germline CDR1 and CDR2 sequences are SNHLY and FYNNEI. The V end was cut by 5 bases, the J end by 0 bases, with 5 bases between. As DNA, the CDR3 is TGTGCCAGCAGTCAGTATAGCAATCAGCCCCAGCATTTT. Translation gives CASSQYSNQPQHF.